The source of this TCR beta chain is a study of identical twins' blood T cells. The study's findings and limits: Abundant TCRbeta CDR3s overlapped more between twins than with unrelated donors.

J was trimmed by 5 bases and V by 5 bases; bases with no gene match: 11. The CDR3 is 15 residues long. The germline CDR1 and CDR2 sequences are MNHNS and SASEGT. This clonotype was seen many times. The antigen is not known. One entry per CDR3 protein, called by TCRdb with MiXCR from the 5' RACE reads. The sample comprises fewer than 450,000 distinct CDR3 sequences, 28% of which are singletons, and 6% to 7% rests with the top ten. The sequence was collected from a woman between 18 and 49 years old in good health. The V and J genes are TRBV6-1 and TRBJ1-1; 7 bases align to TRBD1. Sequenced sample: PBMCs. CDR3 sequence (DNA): TGTGCCAGCAGTACAGGGGCCACGAGGGGAACTGAAGCTTTCTTT. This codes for CASSTGATRGTEAFF.